One and the same sample provided the 6 T cell receptor beta chains below, sequenced in a study of control samples from healthy donors and cancer patients. The repertoire was sequenced with immunoSEQ multiplex PCR; TCRdb's copy has only in-frame clones and lacks some. The sample table sets out fewer than 200,000 clones. The specimen sequenced was blood. The receptors come from a woman aged 25 to 39 in good health.

The chain is built from TRBV29-1 and TRBJ2-7; 8 nucleotides match TRBD1. Germline assignment: CDR1 SQVTM and CDR2 ANQGSEA. The CDR3 contains 13 residues. J was trimmed by 3 bases and V by 6 bases; bases with no gene match: 7. CDR3 protein: CSVRTGSFYEQYF. Written as DNA, the CDR3 is TGCAGCGTCCGGACAGGGAGCTTCTACGAGCAGTACTTC.

V is TRBV6-4 and J is TRBJ2-1, with D tentatively TRBD1 (5 bases). The CDR3 is 18 amino acids. From germline, CDR1 is MRHNA and CDR2 SNTAGT. Trimming took off 9 bases at V and 15 bases at J, with 39 bases between the two ends. The CDR3 DNA reads TGTGCCAGGGGGCTGCCCCTTAGCAAAGTGACGGAAAGGACCCGTCGGTTCTTC. It yields the protein CARGLPLSKVTERTRRFF.

This chain joins TRBV19 and TRBJ2-7; TRBD1 matches at 9 bases. The V segment lost 10 bases and the J segment 6 bases; nucleotides outside the gene matches: 10. CDR1 LNHDA and CDR2 SQIVND come from the germline V gene (reference sequence). The CDR3 consists of 13 residues. The DNA for the CDR3 is TGTGCCACGACACCGGGACAGGGCACCGAGCAGTACTTC. This sequence encodes CATTPGQGTEQYF.

V gene TRBV12-3 or TRBV12-4 combines with J gene TRBJ2-5; 7 bases fit TRBD2. CDR3 size: 13 residues. The V and J ends lost 8 bases and 3 bases, in that order; junction bases with no gene match: 6. The CDR3 spells CASAGVEEETQYF. The CDR3 DNA reads TGTGCCAGCGCGGGGGTGGAGGAAGAGACCCAGTACTTC.

The chain uses TRBV28 and TRBJ1-1; D perhaps matches TRBD1 (5 bases). The V and J ends lost 3 bases and 2 bases respectively, with 13 bases between them. This CDR3 has 15 residues. Germline-derived CDR1 and CDR2 are MDHEN and SYDVKM. The CDR3 loop reads CASSFSRTTNTEAFF. The CDR3, as DNA: TGTGCCAGCAGTTTTTCCCGGACAACCAACACTGAAGCTTTCTTT.

The CDR3 bases are TGCGCCAGCAGCCCTGGGTCAAACACAGATACGCAGTATTTT. Its translation is CASSPGSNTDTQYF. The rearrangement uses TRBV5-1 and TRBJ2-3; D is undetermined. V was pared by 4 bases and J by 2 bases, with 11 bases between. Germline-derived CDR1 and CDR2 are SGHRS and YFSETQ. The CDR3 covers 14 residues. Filled out from reference TRBV5-1 and TRBJ2-3, the complete variable domain reads KAGVTQTPRYLIKTRGQQVTLSCSPISGHRSVSWYQQTPGQGLQFLFEYFSETQRNKGNFPGRFSGRQFSNSRSEMNVSTLELGDSALYLCASSPGSNTDTQYFGPGTRLTVL.